The clone carrying this TCR beta chain came up many times. Its antigen is unknown. A multiplex PCR was run with 60 Vbeta primers and 13 Jbeta primers. The repertoire was sequenced with immunoSEQ multiplex PCR; TCRdb's copy has only in-frame clones and lacks some. The sample contains over 150,000 clones, under 85% of which appear only once. This entry belongs to a study of cytomegalovirus exposure and HLA in healthy donors. Points from the study as a whole: Several of the most significant clusters were apparently associated with common viral pathogens in a later analysis. Presence/absence analyses took donor sequencing depth as roughly uniform. Testing in vitro showed a few CMV-associated chains specific for CMV antigens. In a later analysis, HLA-associated TCR beta chains were more clonally expanded than equally common others.

This clonotype originated in a young man in good health and CMV-seronegative. The specimen sequenced was PBMCs.

The CDR3 DNA sequence: TGTGCCAGAAGCCCCTGGGGGGGACCCCAACTCATCAGGCGGGAGCTTGTGGGGGAGCAGTACTTC. Amino acids: CARSPWGGPQLIRRELVGEQYF. J is TRBJ2-7 and V is TRBV5-3; 7 bases agree with TRBD2. TRBV5-3 is reported as an ORF; its role is uncertain. The length of the CDR3 is 22 residues. V was clipped by 4 bases and J by 7 bases; unmatched bases: 35.